A selection of T cell receptor beta chains follows, all from one sample in a study of blood T cell repertoires in COVID-19. Repertoires were generated with immunoSEQ multiplex PCR, while TCRdb's copy carries only in-frame clones and drops some. This table holds 200,000 to 250,000 clones, roughly 92% found once. Sequences were obtained from peripheral blood. Source of these receptors: a man in his sixties with COVID-19, enrolled during active disease. Each CDR3 is given with its conserved first and last residue. The D gene is left open where the match is weak. Expanded clones get a size class; other rows say once, few or many, or leave the size out.

>NA|TRBV7-9|NA|TRBJ2-1
CASSFWSVHEQFF
TGTGCCAGCAGCTTTTGGTCGGTACATGAGCAGTTCTTC
>NA|TRBV11-3|TRBD1|TRBJ2-7
CASSFQTGGEQYF
TGTGCCAGCAGCTTCCAGACAGGGGGGGAGCAGTACTTC
>once|TRBV29-1|TRBD1|TRBJ2-7
CSVKTGVPPYEQYF
TGCAGCGTTAAAACAGGGGTACCGCCCTACGAGCAGTACTTC
>NA|TRBV9|TRBD2|TRBJ2-3
CASSVDGGSTDTQYF
TGTGCCAGCAGCGTAGACGGGGGGTCCACAGATACGCAGTATTTT
>NA|TRBV29-1|TRBD1|TRBJ2-4
CSVVEGAAKNIQYF
TGCAGCGTTGTTGAGGGGGCGGCCAAAAACATTCAGTACTTC
>NA|TRBV2|TRBD1|TRBJ2-5
CASGLDRGGETQYF
TGTGCCAGCGGCCTGGACAGGGGCGGTGAGACCCAGTACTTC
>few|TRBV24-1|TRBD1|TRBJ1-4
CATSDKKGASEKLFF
TGTGCCACCAGTGATAAAAAGGGGGCGAGTGAAAAACTGTTTTTT
>NA|TRBV6-5|TRBD1|TRBJ2-7
CASSFQDREYEQYF
TGTGCCAGCAGTTTCCAGGACAGGGAGTACGAGCAGTACTTC
>NA|TRBV28|TRBD2|TRBJ2-1
CASSLGSGRDNEQFF
TGTGCCAGCAGTTTGGGAAGCGGGAGGGACAATGAGCAGTTCTTC
>many|TRBV12-3/TRBV12-4|TRBD1|TRBJ2-7
CASRGQSSYEQYF
TGTGCCAGCAGGGGACAGAGCTCCTACGAGCAGTACTTC
>once|TRBV27|NA|TRBJ1-5
CASSLRTPRDQPQHF
TGTGCCAGCAGTTTACGGACACCCCGGGATCAGCCCCAGCATTTT
>NA|TRBV12-3/TRBV12-4|NA|TRBJ2-3
CASSSNADTQYF
TGTGCCAGCAGTTCTAATGCAGATACGCAGTATTTT
>NA|TRBV5-1|NA|TRBJ2-3
CASSLLTGADTQYF
TGCGCCAGCAGCTTGCTCACAGGAGCAGATACGCAGTATTTT
>once|TRBV5-6|NA|TRBJ2-7
CASSLAGDEQYF
TGTGCCAGCAGCTTAGCAGGCGACGAGCAGTACTTC
>few|TRBV7-9|TRBD1|TRBJ1-5
CASSLNQGALRNQPQHF
TGTGCCAGCAGCTTGAACCAGGGGGCGCTTCGCAATCAGCCCCAGCATTTT
>NA|TRBV10-3|NA|TRBJ2-3
CAISDSRQVGGTDTQYF
TGTGCCATCAGTGACTCCCGACAGGTTGGGGGTACAGATACGCAGTATTTT
>NA|TRBV12-3/TRBV12-4|NA|TRBJ1-5
CASSFLGDQPQHF
TGTGCCAGCAGTTTCCTAGGAGATCAGCCCCAGCATTTT
>NA|TRBV10-1|NA|TRBJ1-5
CANGHYSNQPQHF
TGCGCCAACGGACATTATAGCAATCAGCCCCAGCATTTT
>NA|TRBV29-1|NA|TRBJ1-3
CSGRSSSGNTIYF
TGCAGCGGGAGGAGTAGCTCTGGAAACACCATATATTTT
>NA|TRBV21-1|NA|TRBJ1-1
CASSSRSQTEAFF
TGTGCCAGCAGCTCCCGTAGCCAGACTGAAGCTTTCTTT
>once|TRBV2|TRBD1|TRBJ1-5
CASSERRDRAIHF
TGTGCCAGCAGTGAACGACGGGACAGGGCCATCCATTTT
>NA|TRBV18|TRBD2|TRBJ2-1
CASSPPGAGAPNNEQFF
TGTGCCAGCTCACCACCGGGAGCGGGAGCCCCTAACAATGAGCAGTTCTTC
>NA|TRBV6-2/TRBV6-3|TRBD1|TRBJ2-1
CASSYPGQVLATNFF
TGTGCCAGCAGTTACCCGGGACAGGTCCTCGCAACGAACTTCTTC
>NA|TRBV6-2/TRBV6-3|NA|TRBJ2-4
CASSSYGVAKNIQYF
TGTGCCAGCAGTTCGTACGGTGTAGCCAAAAACATTCAGTACTTC
>NA|TRBV7-9|NA|TRBJ2-5
CASSLATGSETQYF
TGTGCCAGCAGCTTAGCTACGGGGTCAGAGACCCAGTACTTC
>NA|TRBV2|TRBD1|TRBJ1-1
CASRARGLMNTEAFF
TGTGCCAGCCGCGCCAGGGGGCTCATGAACACTGAAGCTTTCTTT
>NA|TRBV6-2/TRBV6-3|NA|TRBJ2-6
CASSHPGFTGANVLTF
TGTGCCAGCAGTCACCCCGGGTTCACTGGGGCCAACGTCCTGACTTTC
>NA|TRBV19|TRBD1|TRBJ1-6
CASSAGQGLGSPLHF
TGTGCCAGTAGTGCCGGACAGGGTTTGGGTTCACCCCTCCACTTT
>NA|TRBV24-1|TRBD1|TRBJ1-2
CAVGQGYGYTF
TGTGCCGTAGGACAGGGCTATGGCTACACCTTC
>NA|TRBV30|TRBD1|TRBJ1-2
CAWSRGGQGYGYTF
TGTGCCTGGAGTCGGGGGGGACAGGGATATGGCTACACCTTC
>NA|TRBV3-1/TRBV3-2|NA|TRBJ1-1
CASSQGVLDRGTEAFF
TGTGCCAGCAGCCAAGGAGTGTTGGACAGAGGAACTGAAGCTTTCTTT
>once|TRBV30|NA|TRBJ1-2
CAWSLGGYGYTF
TGTGCCTGGAGTCTCGGGGGCTATGGCTACACCTTC
>few|TRBV20-1|TRBD1|TRBJ2-7
CSADRGLEQYF
TGCAGTGCTGACAGGGGGCTCGAGCAGTACTTC
>NA|TRBV28|NA|TRBJ2-7
CASTPQGSYEQYF
TGTGCCAGCACCCCGCAGGGGAGCTACGAGCAGTACTTC
>NA|TRBV30|TRBD1|TRBJ2-5
CAWQTRQGFVRGLLGRVQYF
TGTGCCTGGCAAACCCGACAGGGTTTCGTGCGCGGGCTGCTGGGGCGCGTCCAGTACTTC
>NA|TRBV3-1/TRBV3-2|TRBD1|TRBJ1-4
CASSFEGQGGDEKLFF
TGTGCCAGCAGCTTTGAAGGACAGGGAGGGGATGAAAAACTGTTTTTT
>NA|TRBV7-3|TRBD1|TRBJ1-1
CASSPGGLGTEAFF
TGTGCCAGCAGCCCAGGGGGCCTCGGCACTGAAGCTTTCTTT
>once|TRBV6-5|NA|TRBJ2-7
CASIQGSPYEQYF
TGTGCCAGCATTCAGGGGAGCCCCTACGAGCAGTACTTC
>once|TRBV5-4|NA|TRBJ2-1
CASTDDSPNEQFF
TGTGCCAGCACCGACGACAGTCCAAATGAGCAGTTCTTC
>NA|TRBV18|NA|TRBJ1-3
CASSPSRFERANGNTIYF
TGTGCCAGCTCACCAAGTCGTTTTGAGAGGGCCAATGGAAACACCATATATTTT
>NA|TRBV25-1|TRBD1|TRBJ1-1
CASSSRDRGDTEAFF
TGTGCCAGCAGTTCTAGGGACAGGGGGGACACTGAAGCTTTCTTT
>NA|TRBV9|NA|TRBJ2-2
CASSVAGGSTGELFF
TGTGCCAGCAGCGTAGCTGGGGGGTCGACCGGGGAGCTGTTTTTT
>NA|TRBV23-1|TRBD1|TRBJ2-2
CASSHRRDRGAGELFF
TGCGCCAGCAGTCACCGCCGGGACAGGGGTGCCGGGGAGCTGTTTTTT
>NA|TRBV13|NA|TRBJ1-2
CASSLIRVGGAYGYTF
TGTGCCAGCAGCTTAATAAGGGTGGGGGGAGCCTATGGCTACACCTTC
>few|TRBV5-1|NA|TRBJ2-6
CASSLVVARSSSGANVLTF
TGCGCCAGCAGCTTGGTGGTCGCCCGGAGTTCCTCTGGGGCCAACGTCCTGACTTTC
>NA|TRBV6-2/TRBV6-3|TRBD2|TRBJ2-7
CASSQPGGLGYEQYF
TGTGCCAGCAGTCAGCCGGGGGGTCTTGGCTACGAGCAGTACTTC
>NA|TRBV30|NA|TRBJ2-1
CAWSLGGAGYNEQFF
TGTGCCTGGAGTTTAGGCGGGGCGGGATACAATGAGCAGTTCTTC
>NA|TRBV25-1|TRBD1|TRBJ2-7
CASSDTLRTGTYEQYF
TGTGCCAGCAGTGACACTTTACGGACAGGGACTTACGAGCAGTACTTC
>NA|TRBV5-4|TRBD1|TRBJ1-2
CASSLQGGQADGYTF
TGTGCCAGCAGCCTGCAAGGGGGACAGGCCGATGGCTACACCTTC
>NA|TRBV7-6|NA|TRBJ1-5
CASSLGPINSNQPQHF
TGTGCCAGCAGCTTAGGGCCCATAAATAGCAATCAGCCCCAGCATTTT
>NA|TRBV10-3|NA|TRBJ2-1
CAISEPTESSYNEQFF
TGTGCCATCAGTGAGCCGACAGAGAGCTCCTACAATGAGCAGTTCTTC
>NA|TRBV27|TRBD1|TRBJ2-1
CASSRLQGVSGVDNEQFF
TGTGCCAGCAGCCGACTTCAGGGGGTGAGCGGAGTGGACAATGAGCAGTTCTTC
>NA|TRBV3-1/TRBV3-2|TRBD1|TRBJ1-2
CATRDSNNYGYTF
TGTGCCACCCGGGACAGTAATAACTATGGCTACACCTTC
>NA|TRBV6-5|TRBD1|TRBJ1-1
CASSFRGAEAFF
TGTGCCAGCAGTTTCAGGGGGGCTGAAGCTTTCTTT
>NA|TRBV2|NA|TRBJ2-6
CASSDNPGANVLTF
TGTGCCAGCAGTGACAATCCTGGGGCCAACGTCCTGACTTTC